This T cell receptor (beta chain) originates from a study of identifying expanded T cells in peripheral blood. Study-wide results and limits: Clone count variance between approximately 2-week samples rose with total template count. Differentially abundant clones: about 1.2 between replicates, around 16 at 2 to 3 weeks, 18 to 20 at four.

On this clone itself: What it recognizes is unknown.

The method was immunoSEQ multiplex PCR; TCRdb's version includes in-frame clones alone and lacks a portion of them. The table records under 100,000 clones, about 85% of them present only once. Collection occurred without any documented infections or immune events in donors. V shed 6 bases and J shed 7 bases, with 7 bases lying between them. Germline V gene sequence: CDR1 MDHEN, CDR2 SYDVKM. The CDR3 has 12 amino acids. Material: blood. This TCR was sampled from a person between 18 and 75 years old in good health. This rearrangement joins TRBV28 to TRBJ1-6; D gene unclear. This CDR3 is CASSPGNSPLHF. The CDR3 DNA sequence: TGTGCCAGCAGCCCCGGGAATTCACCCCTCCACTTT. Full variable domain (rest looked up from reference TRBV28 and TRBJ1-6): DVKVTQSSRYLVKRTGEKVFLECVQDMDHENMFWYRQDPGLGLRLIYFSYDVKMKEKGDIPEGYSVSREKKERFSLILESASTNQTSMYLCASSPGNSPLHFGNGTRLTVT.